The 11 T cell receptor beta chains below all came from one sample that was sequenced in a study of blood T cell repertoires in COVID-19. Clones were read by immunoSEQ multiplex PCR, and TCRdb kept only the in-frame ones, dropping some. The profile shows some 230,000 clones, approximately 82% of them singletons. Specimen: PBMCs or T cells enriched from blood (not recorded which). These receptors all come from a man aged 35 to 55 who had recovered from COVID-19.

The V call is TRBV9, the J call TRBJ1-3, with 7 bases aligning to TRBD1. The CDR3 sequence is 15 residues long. V dropped 1 base and J dropped 7; count of bases not matched to a gene: 8. The germline CDR1 and CDR2 sequences are SGDLS and YYNGEE. CDR3 sequence (DNA): TGTGCCAGCAGCGTAACGCAGGGGGATTTTAACACCATATATTTT. This gives the protein CASSVTQGDFNTIYF. Full variable domain (remainder filled in from reference TRBV9 and TRBJ1-3): DSGVTQTPKHLITATGQRVTLRCSPRSGDLSVYWYQQSLDQGLQFLIQYYNGEERAKGNILERFSAQQFPDLHSELNLSSLELGDSALYFCASSVTQGDFNTIYFGEGSWLTVV.

V and J are TRBV5-1 and TRBJ2-2, with D unresolved. This CDR3 has 14 residues. V was cut by 6 bases and J by 0 bases, with 9 bases left in between. CDR1 and CDR2 from the germline V gene are SGHRS and YFSETQ. Here the CDR3 DNA reads TGCGCCAGCAAACTATCCGCGAACACCGGGGAGCTGTTTTTT. This sequence encodes CASKLSANTGELFF. Together with reference TRBV5-1 and TRBJ2-2, the CDR3 gives the full variable domain: KAGVTQTPRYLIKTRGQQVTLSCSPISGHRSVSWYQQTPGQGLQFLFEYFSETQRNKGNFPGRFSGRQFSNSRSEMNVSTLELGDSALYLCASKLSANTGELFFGEGSRLTVL.

This clone was seen once. The chain recombines TRBV5-6 with TRBJ1-2; D gene ambiguous. Per the germline V gene, CDR1 is SGHDT and CDR2 is YYEEEE. The CDR3 consists of 12 residues. V was pared by 0 bases and J by 8 bases, with 8 bases between. CDR3 sequence: CASSLEAEGYTF. Here the CDR3 DNA reads TGTGCCAGCAGCTTGGAGGCGGAGGGCTACACCTTC.

The chain combines TRBV18 with TRBJ1-5; D unclear. Trimming removed 2 bases at V and 0 bases at J, with 14 bases between. This CDR3 spans 17 amino acids. Germline CDR1 is KGHSH and CDR2 is LQKENI. CDR3 DNA: TGTGCCAGCTCACCAGATCAGATCCTTTATAGCAATCAGCCCCAGCATTTT. Its protein is CASSPDQILYSNQPQHF.

V is TRBV7-6 and J is TRBJ2-7; 8 bases are shared with TRBD1. Germline lookup yields CDR1 SGHVS and CDR2 FNYEAQ. J was trimmed by 5 bases and V by 2 bases; bases with no gene match: 2. CDR3 length: 13 amino acids. The chain's CDR3 is CASSLTGGNEQYF. The CDR3 bases are TGTGCCAGCAGCTTAACAGGGGGAAACGAGCAGTACTTC.

The chain uses TRBV5-4 and TRBJ1-2; 9 bases map to TRBD1. Per the germline V gene, CDR1 is SGHNT and CDR2 is YYREEE (reference sequence). With V trimmed by 3 bases and J by 4 bases, 7 bases remained unmatched. This CDR3 is 15 amino acids long. The DNA of the CDR3 is TGTGCCAGCAGCTCACCGGGACAGGGTGGCTATGGCTACACCTTC. It is translated as CASSSPGQGGYGYTF. Based on the CDR3 plus reference TRBV5-4 and TRBJ1-2, the full variable domain is ETGVTQSPTHLIKTRGQQVTLRCSSQSGHNTVSWYQQALGQGPQFIFQYYREEENGRGNFPPRFSGLQFPNYSSELNVNALELDDSALYLCASSSPGQGGYGYTFGSGTRLTVV.

As for this clone: This same CDR3 is encoded by further DNA sequences in the sample. The chain uses TRBV10-3 and TRBJ1-6; D is possibly TRBD1 (6 bases). Germline CDR1 ENHRY, CDR2 SYGVKD. The CDR3 loop spans 15 amino acids. V lost 10 bases and J 0 bases, leaving 13 bases between the germline ends. CDR3 nucleotides: TGTGCCACCACTGGACAGAGCTCCTATAATTCACCCCTCCACTTT. Amino acid sequence: CATTGQSSYNSPLHF.

This clone was observed once. The conserved closing phenylalanine or tryptophan is absent in this CDR3, likely reflecting a read error. The DNA is left out, because the CDR3 cannot be placed on it with certainty; the CDR3 is given as TCRdb lists it. The V gene is TRBV24-1, the J gene TRBJ1-4; the table's D call, TRBD1, was not checked against the DNA. Both ends counted, the CDR3 spans 8 residues. CDR1 is KGHDR and CDR2 is SFDVKD in the germline V gene. This chain's CDR3 is CATSETRG.

The chain is built from TRBV19 and TRBJ2-2; 9 nucleotides match TRBD2. CDR1 LNHDA and CDR2 SQIVND come from the germline V gene (reference sequence). This CDR3 is 15 amino acids long. The ends lost 7 bases at V and 7 bases at J; junction bases unmatched: 10. CDR3 coding DNA: TGTGCCAGTATAAGTAGCGGGAGAGGGGGCGGGGAGCTGTTTTTT. Its protein is CASISSGRGGGELFF.

This chain links TRBV3-1 (or the pseudogene TRBV3-2) with TRBJ2-1; D might be TRBD2 (8 bases). CDR1 is LGHDT, CDR2 YNNKEL, per germline (reference sequence). CDR3 length equals 18 residues. V was trimmed by 4 bases and J by 5 bases, leaving 24 bases between them. CDR3 nucleotides: TGTGCCAGCAGCCCCCAGACGGGGGGGACAGTCCGTAACAATGAGCAGTTCTTC. Its translation is CASSPQTGGTVRNNEQFF.

The sample holds one count of this clone. The chain has TRBV18 and TRBJ1-1; D gene uncertain. Germline V gives CDR1 KGHSH, CDR2 LQKENI. V was clipped by 2 bases and J by 1 base, with 5 bases between them. This CDR3 region has 13 residues. The CDR3 DNA follows: TGTGCCAGCTCACCAACCAGGAACACTGAAGCTTTCTTT. Translated: CASSPTRNTEAFF. Variable domain in full (rest from reference TRBV18 and TRBJ1-1): NAGVMQNPRHLVRRRGQEARLRCSPMKGHSHVYWYRQLPEEGLKFMVYLQKENIIDESGMPKERFSAEFPKEGPSILRIQQVVRGDSAAYFCASSPTRNTEAFFGQGTRLTVV.